The present entry profiles one TCR beta chain with its context. Its antigen remains undetermined. This entry belongs to a study of cytomegalovirus exposure and HLA in healthy donors (dated 2017 in TCRdb). For context, the study as a whole: An earlier analysis of approximately 550 of the donors reported approximately 290 Gb of sequence data and 100 million to 130 million unique TCR beta sequences from about 179 million T cells. An early release that covered about 600 HLA-typed donors contained about 290 gigabases of sequencing data and 75 million to 100 million unique TCR sequences. The genetic ancestry cluster associated with self-reported Caucasian donors included about four fifths of the 398 genotyped donors. The aim of the study was to test whether cataloging public T cell receptors could identify signatures of past pathogen exposure. The T cell repertoires of 550 to 850 subjects were profiled by immunosequencing and related to cytomegalovirus serostatus. Along with the approximately 670-subject first cohort, a separate validation cohort of roughly 110 different subjects was used. To predict cytomegalovirus infection status, the study combined high-throughput TCR immunosequencing, statistical association of individual TCRs with disease status, and machine learning. To study patterns of TCR occurrence, a later analysis re-analyzed previously published TCR beta repertoires from more than 550 donors and added high-resolution HLA genotyping. Rather than drawing on any new phenotypic data, the later analysis identified candidate immune exposures from TCR beta sequences and the way those sequences occurred across donors. To decide whether each TCR beta V gene segment behaved as functional or pseudogenic, an earlier analysis of over 500 of the donors relied on high-throughput TCR beta sequencing. Donor age, sex, ethnicity and CMV serostatus were compiled alongside the repertoire data. Genome-wide SNP genotypes for about 55% of the roughly 670 donors were used in a later genetic analysis, which treated that subset as a discovery cohort. All discovery cohort repertoires had been generated on a single sequencing platform. Class I and class II HLA loci were covered by the typing at four-digit resolution. Typing coverage differed by locus: A, B, C, DRB1 and DQB1 were typed in roughly 620-630 donors, DQA1 in about 510, DPA1 in over 600, and DPB1 in around 440. Because of strong linkage in the cohort, roughly five DR-DQ haplotypes were treated as single units for association and clustering. Among a few hundred genotyped donors of the cohort, an average of approximately 240,000 unique TCR beta nucleotide sequences were sequenced per donor, roughly a sixth of them non-productive.

Points the paper makes about the study in general: Because HLA typing was missing for some donors at each locus, association tests included only the typed subset. The sequencing pipeline was judged likely to have produced a cluster of highly shared sequence variants as a technical artifact. The only immune exposure information available for the cohort was CMV serostatus. A few of the identified cytomegalovirus-associated TCR beta chains were confirmed in vitro to be specific for cytomegalovirus antigens. Cytomegalovirus status was reported to be diagnosed by the classifier with high specificity and sensitivity in both the original and validation cohorts. In a later analysis, TCR association rates were found to vary across HLA loci, with the most associated TCRs seen for DRB1 alleles and the fewest for HLA-C alleles. Most TCR sequences were observed very rarely across donors, whereas some public TCRs were present in many individuals. In a later analysis, several top co-occurrence clusters were reported to appear linked to parvovirus B19, influenza, CMV and Epstein-Barr virus. Strong co-occurrence of HLA alleles, especially DR and DQ, made assigning TCR associations to individual alleles difficult. Correlated functional status among segregating V segments might be attributable to linkage disequilibrium, but an unknown experimental factor could not be ruled out. A further reported finding was that TCR beta sequences accurately predicted the HLA-A and HLA-B alleles for most subjects in the first cohort. Because counts were too low, roughly 18 rarely observed V segments, including chromosome 9 orphons, were left out of the earlier analysis of approximately 500 of the donors. An association between a missense DCLRE1C variant and V-gene and J-gene trimming of TCR beta chains was found in a later genetic analysis and replicated in an independent cohort. In a later analysis, HLA-associated TCR beta chains were found to be more clonally expanded and to have lower generation probabilities than equally common non-associated chains. Only TCR beta chains were sequenced in this cohort, and the absence of alpha or paired-chain data limited detectable features. The study listed 164 TCR beta chains as associated with cytomegalovirus. An earlier analysis of 450 to 750 of the donors showed that most TCR beta V segments appeared in productive rearrangements either about 87% or about 30% of the time, which broadly matched IMGT annotations. A later analysis associated about 17,000 TCR beta sequences with specific HLA alleles at a false discovery rate of 0.05. In a later analysis, most CMV-associated TCR beta chains were found to appear HLA-restricted, with HLA associations seemingly driven largely by CMV exposure. The presence/absence analyses assumed that sequencing depth was roughly uniform across donors, and that assumption may not be true. In a later genetic analysis, fewer N-insertions in productive TCRs were reported among donors in an Asian-associated ancestry cluster than the 666-donor mean. The authors suggested that the approach could potentially be extended to other disease states and immunological phenotypes. The 87-base-pair reads could not distinguish some IMGT-functional V segments, including TRBV6-2 and TRBV6-3, so those segments were excluded.

In total, roughly 710 healthy bone marrow donors made up the cohort. At the time of sampling, all cohort members were nominally healthy, though unrecorded immune exposures were likely present. The donor was CMV seronegative and was included in the group of a few hundred seronegative cohort members. Every donor gave a peripheral blood sample, and the peripheral blood mononuclear cells from that sample were used for TCR beta sequencing. The Qiagen DNeasy Blood Extraction Kit was used to extract genomic DNA from the blood cell samples. Preparation of the library involved the immunoSEQ multiplex PCR assay. For the multiplex PCR, a mixture combining 60 forward primers for TCR Vbeta segments and 13 reverse primers for TCR Jbeta segments was used. A multiplex PCR assay on genomic DNA amplified the CDR3 region of rearranged TCR beta genes. On the Illumina HiSeq System, the amplified TCR beta libraries were sequenced as 87-base-pair reads. Concerning the study's data processing: Across the 700 or so repertoires, a later analysis counted some 81 million unique TCR beta chains, approximately 10 million of which were shared by at least two donors. A nearest-neighbor algorithm error-corrected the raw reads and collapsed the reads into unique sequences, merging closely related sequences to remove PCR and sequencing errors. V, D and J gene segments were assigned by aligning CDR3 sequences to IMGT reference sequences. Each retained sequence needed at least a six-nucleotide match to both a V gene segment and a J gene segment. A rearrangement was called productive if the CDR3 had no stop codons and remained in frame with V and J, and every other rearrangement was called non-productive. Following IMGT convention, CDR3 was defined as the stretch from the second conserved V-encoded cysteine up to the conserved J-encoded phenylalanine. In an earlier analysis of around 540 of the donors, sequences lacking an unambiguous match to a single V gene segment were excluded. An earlier analysis of a few hundred of the donors called V segments functional above 56.7% productive rearrangements and segregating when the between-donor standard deviation exceeded 5%. To diagnose cytomegalovirus status from the catalog of TCR beta chain sequences, a statistical classification framework was built. In a later analysis, TCR nucleotide sequences were compared against IMGT/GENE-DB human TR gene sequences so that V and J genes could be assigned. In a later analysis, CDR3 sequences and most-parsimonious VDJ recombination scenarios were assigned using the TCRdist pipeline. In a later analysis, every TCR beta chain was defined by the combination of its CDR3 amino acid sequence and its V-gene family, and reads without a unique V-gene family were dropped. A later analysis removed over 500 highly shared, low-generation-probability nucleotide sequences to deal with suspected cross-contamination and a sequencing artifact. In a later analysis, a clonal expansion index was calculated for each public chain from normalized within-repertoire ranks of inferred template counts. Generation probabilities in a later analysis came from a VDJ recombination model fitted to out-of-frame rearrangements, and those results were checked against IGoR. In a later analysis, TCR-TCR, TCR-HLA and TCR-CMV co-occurrence was scored with hypergeometric tests, and a repertoire-size bias correction was applied to TCR pairs. To estimate false discovery rates, a later analysis permuted the HLA or CMV assignments 20 times. In a later analysis, co-occurring TCRs were grouped using DBSCAN, and TCRdist sequence similarity was added for clustering within HLA-allele-positive subsets. For co-occurrence clustering, repertoires with fewer than 30,000 or more than 120,000 public chains were excluded, along with about five repertoires with anomalous nucleotide sharing. TCRdb holds this immuneACCESS table with in-frame rearrangements only. Some clones are missing; in checked studies, unresolved V genes explain under half, and the rest has no known cause. From that table come the V and J calls and clone size; the DNA was used to work out D and trimming. The table held for this sample gives 75,000 to 95,000 clones. About 4.2% of the sample is in the top ten clones.

V is reduced by 4 bases and J by 5 bases, leaving a spacing of 15 bases between them. The CDR3 covers 15 residues, taking in both the cysteine and the phenylalanine. Kept here is only the CDR3 DNA, which spans 45 bases and is read in frame from base 1. CDR1 and CDR2 are drawn from the germline V gene: MRHNA, SNTAGT. This TCR was sampled from a young man in good health and CMV-seronegative. This chain joins TRBV6-4 to TRBJ2-1, with no confident D gene call. The specimen sequenced was PBMCs. CDR3 reads: CASSVDWVYNNEQFF. The base sequence is TGTGCCAGCAGTGTTGACTGGGTTTACAACAATGAGCAGTTCTTC.